What follows are 30 T cell receptor beta chains derived from one specimen sequenced in a study of shared clonotypes between healthy human individuals (dated by TCRdb to the early 2020s). Library construction relied on the immunoSEQ multiplex PCR assay. TCRdb's version of the immuneACCESS table is confined to in-frame rearrangements and falls short of the full clone set. An unresolved V gene accounts for under half of the shortfall where checked; the remainder is of unknown origin. The sample table lists some 2,000,000 clones, roughly 96% of them with a count of one. The top ten hold 0.13% of the sample. The sample was naive CD4+ T cells sorted from blood. What this sample's cell subset or site label stands for: CD45RA+ positively selected. The receptors shown here come from a man aged 18 to 29 in good health.

Concerning this clone itself: At one boundary the junction diverges from the germline segment, which might be a read error. V is TRBV5-8 and J is TRBJ1-2, with D perhaps matching TRBD1 (6 bases). Germline V gene sequence: CDR1 SGHTS, CDR2 YDEGEE. The CDR3 covers 13 residues. This CDR3 reads CASSLDSSYGYTF. The CDR3 DNA reads TGTGCCAGCAGTTTGGACAGTTCCTATGGCTACACCTTC.

The chain uses TRBV7-6 and TRBJ2-2, with TRBD1 matching over 8 bases. V was clipped by 5 bases and J by 8 bases; unmatched bases: 7. This CDR3 region has 14 residues. From germline, CDR1 is SGHVS and CDR2 FNYEAQ. The CDR3 here is CASSGGQGGGELFF. CDR3 nucleotide sequence: TGTGCCAGCAGCGGAGGACAGGGAGGTGGGGAGCTGTTTTTT.

The V call is TRBV19, the J call TRBJ1-1; no definite D call. V shed 2 bases and J shed 1 base, with 11 bases lying between them. CDR3 length equals 15 residues. Per the germline V gene, CDR1 is LNHDA and CDR2 is SQIVND (reference sequence). CDR3 residues: CASSIRGQQNTEAFF. In nucleotides, the CDR3 is TGTGCCAGTAGTATAAGAGGGCAGCAGAACACTGAAGCTTTCTTT.

This chain links TRBV7-9 with TRBJ2-3, with unresolved D. CDR1 and CDR2 from the germline V gene are SEHNR and FQNEAQ (reference sequence). Trimming left V 5 bases short and J 4 bases short, with 16 bases between. The CDR3 is 15 residues long. The CDR3 reads CASSKDRAPSDTQYF. In nucleotides, the CDR3 is TGTGCCAGCAGCAAGGACCGGGCCCCCTCAGATACGCAGTATTTT.

The chain uses TRBV10-3 and TRBJ2-5; 9 bases map to TRBD2. Germline V gene lookup returns CDR1 ENHRY and CDR2 SYGVKD. The CDR3 sequence is 13 residues long. J gave up 2 bases and V 11 bases, and 6 bases lay outside the gene matches. DNA for the CDR3: TGTGCCGTAGGGACTAGCCTACAAGAGACCCAGTACTTC. Translating gives CAVGTSLQETQYF.

This clone was detected only once. The chain employs TRBV5-4 and TRBJ1-1; D is ambiguous. The CDR3 length is 15 residues. V lost 4 bases and J lost 6, with 19 bases in between. Germline V gene lookup returns CDR1 SGHNT and CDR2 YYREEE (reference sequence). CDR3 sequence: CASSRPSYGLAEAFF. CDR3 nucleotides: TGTGCCAGCAGCCGGCCGTCGTACGGGCTCGCTGAAGCTTTCTTT. The whole variable domain, remainder taken from reference TRBV5-4 and TRBJ1-1, is ETGVTQSPTHLIKTRGQQVTLRCSSQSGHNTVSWYQQALGQGPQFIFQYYREEENGRGNFPPRFSGLQFPNYSSELNVNALELDDSALYLCASSRPSYGLAEAFFGQGTRLTVV.

As for this clone: In the same sample, other DNA sequences code for this CDR3. V gene TRBV5-6 combines with J gene TRBJ1-1; D gene ambiguous. The CDR3 has 14 amino acids. V lost 0 bases, J lost 5 bases, and 11 bases lay in between. From germline, CDR1 is SGHDT and CDR2 YYEEEE. This chain's CDR3 is CASSLAGLRTEAFF. The CDR3, as DNA: TGTGCCAGCAGCTTGGCCGGGCTGAGGACTGAAGCTTTCTTT.

The V gene is TRBV5-1, the J gene TRBJ1-2, with D unclear. Germline lookup yields CDR1 SGHRS and CDR2 YFSETQ. V lost 4 bases and J 7 bases, leaving 8 bases between the germline ends. The CDR3 runs to 11 residues. The CDR3 DNA is TGCGCCAGCAGCGCCATGGGTGGCTACACCTTC. The encoded protein is CASSAMGGYTF. The complete variable domain, with remaining parts taken from reference TRBV5-1 and TRBJ1-2, reads KAGVTQTPRYLIKTRGQQVTLSCSPISGHRSVSWYQQTPGQGLQFLFEYFSETQRNKGNFPGRFSGRQFSNSRSEMNVSTLELGDSALYLCASSAMGGYTFGSGTRLTVV.

Regarding this clone: The junction shows a germline mismatch at one end, possibly a read error. The chain uses TRBV19 and TRBJ1-2; a possible D gene is TRBD1 (5 bases). The CDR3 loop spans 14 amino acids. Germline V gene lookup returns CDR1 LNHDA and CDR2 SQIVND (reference sequence). The DNA of the CDR3 is TGTGCCAGTAGCAAAGGAGGGGCTACCTATGGCTGCACCTTC. Its translation is CASSKGGATYGCTF.

J is TRBJ1-1 and V is TRBV5-4; 9 bases align to TRBD1. Germline loops: CDR1 SGHNT, CDR2 YYREEE (reference sequence). V lost 3 bases and J lost 2; bases outside the gene matches: 5. There are 15 residues in the CDR3. Here the CDR3 DNA reads TGTGCCAGCAGCTCTAAGGACAGGGGAAACACTGAAGCTTTCTTT. Amino acids: CASSSKDRGNTEAFF.

The genes are TRBV6-1 and TRBJ2-3; D perhaps matches TRBD1 (6 bases). From germline, CDR1 is MNHNS and CDR2 SASEGT. V was pared by 1 base and J by 2 bases, with 16 bases between. CDR3 length: 17 residues. As DNA, the CDR3 is TGTGCCAGCAGTGAAGGGATTGGACAGTTTATCACAGATACGCAGTATTTT. This sequence encodes CASSEGIGQFITDTQYF.

The chain combines TRBV7-9 with TRBJ2-2; 8 bases line up with TRBD2. The CDR3 is made up of 18 amino acids. The trim removed 4 bases at V and 1 base at J, leaving 11 bases unmatched. Germline V gives CDR1 SEHNR, CDR2 FQNEAQ (reference sequence). The CDR3, as DNA: TGTGCCAGCAGCTCTCTCGTACGGACTAGCAGGAACACCGGGGAGCTGTTTTTT. It specifies CASSSLVRTSRNTGELFF.

This clone was recorded only once. The gene calls are TRBV28 and TRBJ1-2; D is unclear. The V and J ends lost 8 bases and 0 bases respectively, with 10 bases between them. CDR1 is MDHEN, CDR2 SYDVKM, per germline. This CDR3 is 13 amino acids long. The CDR3 DNA sequence: TGTGCCAGCCAGGACGGGACTAACTATGGCTACACCTTC. This encodes CASQDGTNYGYTF.

The J gene is TRBJ2-1, the V gene TRBV6-6; D possibly uses TRBD1 or TRBD2 (5 bases each). There are 15 residues in the CDR3. Germline V gene data show CDR1 as MNHNY and CDR2 as SVGAGI (reference sequence). Trimming stripped 6 bases from V and 3 bases from J, with 15 bases between. CDR3 region: CASRRTGTFYNEQFF. The DNA for the CDR3 is TGTGCCAGCAGGCGTACCGGGACGTTCTACAATGAGCAGTTCTTC.

V gene TRBV11-2 combines with J gene TRBJ2-5, with 9 bases lining up with TRBD2. Trimming at V came to 0 bases and at J to 5 bases, leaving 7 bases not matched to a gene. This CDR3 is built from 16 residues. Germline V gene lookup returns CDR1 SGHAT and CDR2 FQNNGV. The chain's CDR3 is CASSLDSGGRRETQYF. The CDR3 nucleotides read TGTGCCAGCAGCTTAGATAGCGGGGGCCGCCGGGAGACCCAGTACTTC.

The chain uses TRBV2 and TRBJ1-3; D is unresolved. This CDR3 region has 14 residues. V was trimmed by 5 bases and J by 0 bases, leaving 8 bases between them. Germline CDR1 and CDR2: SNHLY and FYNNEI. The CDR3 DNA reads TGTGCCAGCAGTCTGACGGACTCTGGAAACACCATATATTTT. Translating it yields CASSLTDSGNTIYF.

The J gene is TRBJ2-7, the V gene TRBV6-5, with TRBD1 matching 9 bases. Germline trimming cut 6 bases from V and 3 bases from J; bases unmatched to any gene: 6. The CDR3 consists of 14 residues. The V gene's germline CDR1 is MNHEY and CDR2 SVGAGI. Written as DNA, the CDR3 is TGTGCCAGCAGAGTAACAGGGGGCAACTACGAGCAGTACTTC. As protein: CASRVTGGNYEQYF.

The chain employs TRBV28 and TRBJ2-5; TRBD1 aligns across 10 bases. This CDR3 has 15 residues. CDR1 MDHEN and CDR2 SYDVKM come from the germline V gene. V trimming: 4 bases; J trimming: 5 bases; junction bases outside the gene matches: 7. CDR3 sequence (DNA): TGTGCCAGCAGTTCGACAGGGGGCGGTAGGGAGACCCAGTACTTC. Residues: CASSSTGGGRETQYF. Using reference TRBV28 and TRBJ2-5 for the parts outside the CDR3, the full variable domain is DVKVTQSSRYLVKRTGEKVFLECVQDMDHENMFWYRQDPGLGLRLIYFSYDVKMKEKGDIPEGYSVSREKKERFSLILESASTNQTSMYLCASSSTGGGRETQYFGPGTRLLVL.

This rearrangement joins TRBV18 to TRBJ1-4; D unclear. Germline V lookup: CDR1 KGHSH, CDR2 LQKENI. Deletions cut 2 bases from V and 8 bases from J, with 12 bases between. The length of the CDR3 is 14 residues. CDR3 residues: CASSPTGSEEKLFF. DNA for the CDR3: TGTGCCAGCTCACCAACCGGAAGTGAGGAAAAACTGTTTTTT.

V usage is TRBV6-6 and J usage is TRBJ2-1; D might be TRBD1 or TRBD2, each matching 6 bases. The V and J ends lost 11 bases and 4 bases respectively, with 15 bases between them. Germline CDR1 MNHNY, CDR2 SVGAGI (reference sequence). The CDR3 runs 13 residues. The CDR3 loop is CAATGGLYNEQFF. CDR3 nucleotide sequence: TGTGCCGCTACCGGGGGCCTTTACAATGAGCAGTTCTTC.

The chain carries TRBV18 and TRBJ2-3, with 9 bases aligning to TRBD2. With 6 bases clipped from V and 3 bases from J, the junction kept 7 bases outside the gene matches. This CDR3 region has 15 residues. The germline V gene has CDR1 KGHSH and CDR2 LQKENI. CDR3 protein: CASSEGLAGTDTQYF. The CDR3 region has the DNA TGTGCCAGCTCCGAGGGACTAGCCGGGACAGATACGCAGTATTTT.

The chain joins TRBV19 to TRBJ1-5; no clear D. Germline V gene data show CDR1 as LNHDA and CDR2 as SQIVND (reference sequence). The ends were cut back, 2 bases at V and 7 bases at J, with 12 bases in the middle. This CDR3 contains 14 residues. The CDR3 sequence: CASSITMGGQPQHF. The CDR3 DNA follows: TGTGCCAGTAGTATAACTATGGGTGGCCAGCCCCAGCATTTT.

The J gene is TRBJ2-6, the V gene TRBV4-3; 9 bases are a match to TRBD1. CDR1 and CDR2 from the germline V gene are LGHNA and YSLEER. CDR3 length: 19 residues. V was clipped by 5 bases and J by 1 base; unmatched bases: 12. The CDR3 loop reads CASSKGDTGGKSGANVLTF. The CDR3 DNA reads as TGCGCCAGCAGCAAGGGGGATACAGGGGGCAAATCTGGGGCCAACGTCCTGACTTTC.

The chain is built from TRBV6-5 and TRBJ1-2; D may be TRBD1 (6 bases). Between the trimmed V and J ends, which lost 6 bases and 5 bases, there was a span of 16 bases. Germline loops: CDR1 MNHEY, CDR2 SVGAGI. The CDR3 runs to 14 residues. The CDR3 sequence: CASSPDSRWYGYTF. CDR3 coding DNA: TGTGCCAGCAGCCCGGACAGCCGGTGGTATGGCTACACCTTC.

The chain employs TRBV7-9 and TRBJ1-4, with 9 bases aligning to TRBD1. This CDR3 contains 14 residues. The germline V gene has CDR1 SEHNR and CDR2 FQNEAQ (reference sequence). The ends lost 1 base at V and 7 bases at J; junction bases unmatched: 1. The CDR3 DNA follows: TGTGCCAGCAGCTTAGGGGGACAGGGTGAAAAACTGTTTTTT. Protein: CASSLGGQGEKLFF.

With regard to this clone: The CDR3 does not close with the conserved phenylalanine or tryptophan, likely indicating a read error. V usage is TRBV6-6 and J usage is TRBJ2-7; D might be TRBD2 (5 bases). This CDR3 region has 15 residues. V was shortened by 4 bases and J by 0 bases, with 13 bases between the two germline ends. The germline gives CDR1 MNHNY, CDR2 SVGAGI (reference sequence). The CDR3 DNA reads TGTGCCAGCAGTTCCCTTACTAGGACCTCCTACGAGCAGTACTCC. Translating it yields CASSSLTRTSYEQYS.

The chain has TRBV20-1 and TRBJ2-1; no firm D call. The CDR3 totals 10 residues. CDR1 DFQATT and CDR2 SNEGSKA come from the germline V gene (reference sequence). The V gene lost 2 bases and the J gene lost 9 bases, with 5 bases spanning the gap. Here the CDR3 DNA reads TGCAGTGCTAGAAGGGCTGAGCAGTTCTTC. This sequence encodes CSARRAEQFF.

This clone showed up just once. V gene TRBV7-9 combines with J gene TRBJ2-7; D possibly corresponds to TRBD2 (6 bases). Trimming took 5 bases from V and 3 from J, leaving 17 bases between them. The CDR3 runs 15 residues. CDR1 is SEHNR, CDR2 FQNEAQ, per germline (reference sequence). CDR3: CASSPDRELGYEQYF. CDR3 in DNA: TGTGCCAGCAGCCCCGATCGGGAGCTGGGCTACGAGCAGTACTTC.

The chain recombines TRBV5-1 with TRBJ1-6; 12 bases fit TRBD1. This CDR3 is built from 18 residues. Per the germline V gene, CDR1 is SGHRS and CDR2 is YFSETQ. The trim removed 3 bases at V and 7 bases at J, leaving 11 bases unmatched. The CDR3 coding sequence is TGCGCCAGCAGCTCCGGGACAGGGGGCATCGGGGCGAATTCACCCCTCCACTTT. Its protein product is CASSSGTGGIGANSPLHF.

This clone was detected once. V usage is TRBV28 and J usage is TRBJ2-7; 9 nucleotides match TRBD1. J lost 9 bases, V lost 6 bases, and 9 bases had no gene match. This CDR3 is 13 amino acids long. Germline V gene data show CDR1 as MDHEN and CDR2 as SYDVKM. The CDR3 region has the DNA TGTGCCAGCAGCCCCGGACAGGGGTTAGGGCAGTACTTC. This codes for CASSPGQGLGQYF.